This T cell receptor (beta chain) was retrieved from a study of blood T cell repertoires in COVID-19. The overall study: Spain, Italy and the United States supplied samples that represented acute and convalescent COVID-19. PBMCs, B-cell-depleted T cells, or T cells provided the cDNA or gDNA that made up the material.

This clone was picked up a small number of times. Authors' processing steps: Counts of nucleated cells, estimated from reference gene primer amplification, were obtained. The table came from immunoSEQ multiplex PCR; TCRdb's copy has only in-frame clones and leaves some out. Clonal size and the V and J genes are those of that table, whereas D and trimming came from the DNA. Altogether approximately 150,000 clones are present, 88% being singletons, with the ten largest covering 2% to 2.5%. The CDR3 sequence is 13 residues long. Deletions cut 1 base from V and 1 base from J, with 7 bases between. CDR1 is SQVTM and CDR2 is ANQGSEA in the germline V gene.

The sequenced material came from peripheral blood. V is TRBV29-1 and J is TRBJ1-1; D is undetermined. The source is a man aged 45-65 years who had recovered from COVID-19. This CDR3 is CSVEGRGNTEAFF. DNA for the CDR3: TGCAGCGTTGAAGGGCGGGGGAACACTGAAGCTTTCTTT.